Each of the 10 T cell receptor beta chains below was sequenced from the same sample in a study of CD8+ T cells in alopecia areata. RNA, once extracted, was reverse transcribed into cDNA for use as the sequencing template. The data were produced by immunoSEQ multiplex PCR, yet TCRdb's version contains in-frame clones alone and is incomplete. Altogether over 100,000 clones were found in the sample, and no singletons occur. Material: lesional skin. These receptors were taken from a C3H/HeJ mouse with alopecia areata. The mouse line has the MHC haplotype H2-k.

A few counts support this clone. Gene names denote mouse genes. Coverage ceases 4 residues before the CDR3 finishes, and the germline J gene fills in the end. J is TRBJ2-1 and V is TRBV17; D might be TRBD1 (6 bases). V gave up 5 bases and J gave up 5 bases, with 13 bases separating them. Germline V CDR1 and CDR2: MNHDT, YYDKIL. The CDR3 is 14 amino acids. This CDR3 is CASSSGQTNAEQFF. CDR3 DNA, as far as it was read: TGTGCTAGCAGTTCGGGACAAACTAATGCT. Full variable domain (outside the CDR3, taken from reference TRBV17 and TRBJ2-1): DTTVKQNPRYKLARVGKPVNLICSQTMNHDTMYWYQKKPNQAPKLLLFYYDKILNREADTFEKFQSSRPNNSFCSLYIGSAGLEYSAMYLCASSSGQTNAEQFFGPGTRLTVL.

Comments on this clone: Gene names are the mouse ones. Sequencing ends 4 residues short of the CDR3 end; the germline J gene provides the rest. The chain has TRBV19 and TRBJ1-1; weak D call: TRBD1 (5 bases). Per the germline V gene, CDR1 is FNHDT and CDR2 is SITEND (reference sequence). V was pared by 2 bases and J by 0 bases, with 11 bases between. CDR3 size: 15 residues. Partial CDR3 DNA: TGTGCCAGCAGTATCCAGGGAGGGGCAAACACA. Translated, it gives CASSIQGGANT. The complete CDR3 sequence is CASSIQGGANTEVFF.

Points on this clone: Mouse gene names apply. The CDR3 end falls 4 residues outside the read, so it is completed with the germline J gene. This sequence joins TRBV31 and TRBJ2-7; the match to TRBD1 covers 8 bases. J gave up 0 bases and V 5 bases, and 0 bases lay outside the gene matches. Germline V gene data show CDR1 as GKSSPN and CDR2 as SITVG. The CDR3 covers 12 residues. The DNA read from the CDR3 is TGTGCCTGGGGACAGGGCTCCTAT. Translating gives CAWGQGSY. The entire CDR3 is CAWGQGSYEQYF.

For this clone: The gene names here belong to mouse. The read gets to within 4 residues of the CDR3 end, and the germline J gene fills in the rest. The V and J genes are TRBV1 and TRBJ2-1; tentative D call: TRBD2 (6 bases). CDR1 is NSQYPW, CDR2 LRSPGD, per germline (reference sequence). V lost 0 bases, J lost 0 bases, and 9 bases lay in between. This CDR3 region has 16 residues. CDR3 DNA, as far as it was read: TGCACCTGCAGTGCAGAAAATGGGGGTAACTATGCT. It is translated as CTCSAENGGNYA. The complete CDR3 reads CTCSAENGGNYAEQFF.

For this clone: Gene and germline names: mouse. The CDR3 goes on 4 residues after the read ends, and that part is filled in from the germline J gene. This chain uses TRBV13-3 with TRBJ1-4; D is possibly TRBD1 (5 bases). V lost 0 bases to trimming and J lost 3 bases, with 12 bases between them. Germline V CDR1 and CDR2: NNHDY, SYVADS. This CDR3 region has 16 residues. The CDR3: CASSDGVQGANERLFF. The CDR3 DNA, read in part, is TGTGCCAGCAGTGATGGGGTCCAGGGTGCCAACGAA.

Turning to this clone: Gene names and germline match the mouse. The CDR3 end lies 4 residues beyond the end of the read and is filled in from the germline J gene. The rearrangement uses TRBV19 and TRBJ2-1, with 9 bases identical to TRBD1. V shed 5 bases and J 1 base; nucleotides not matched to a gene: 7. This CDR3 has 16 residues. Germline values: CDR1 FNHDT, CDR2 SITEND (reference sequence). The CDR3 loop reads CASSWGQGGNYAEQFF. Incomplete CDR3 DNA: TGTGCCAGCAGCTGGGGACAGGGAGGGAACTATGCT.

There are a few counts of this clone. Mouse gene names apply. The CDR3 goes on 4 residues after the read ends, and that part is filled in from the germline J gene. V usage is TRBV13-3 and J usage is TRBJ2-4; 12 bases align to TRBD2. Per the germline V gene, CDR1 is NNHDY and CDR2 is SYVADS. The CDR3 spans 17 residues. J was trimmed by 2 bases and V by 3 bases; bases with no gene match: 7. CDR3 sequence: CASSARLGGQDQNTLYF. CDR3 bases read: TGTGCCAGCAGTGCAAGACTGGGGGGGCAGGATCAAAAC.

This clone was detected only a few times. Genes here carry mouse names. Coverage ceases 4 residues before the CDR3 finishes, and the germline J gene fills in the end. This rearrangement joins TRBV13-1 to TRBJ2-7; D remains unclear. There are 14 residues in the CDR3. The V end was cut by 1 base, the J end by 0 bases, with 8 bases between. Germline V CDR1 and CDR2: NSHNY, SYGAGN. The CDR3 bases that were read are TGTGCCAGCAGTGATCGCCTGGACTCCTAT. It yields the protein CASSDRLDSY. Given in full, the CDR3 is CASSDRLDSYEQYF.

This clone was found many times. Mouse gene names and germline throughout. The sequenced CDR3 bases are TGTGCCAGCAGTCAAACGGGACAACAAGAC. Translating gives CASSQTGQQD. The full CDR3 reads CASSQTGQQDTQYF. The V and J genes are TRBV13-3 and TRBJ2-5, with TRBD1 as a possible D gene (6 bases). The read terminates 4 residues before the CDR3 end, so the remaining end is supplied by the germline J gene. This CDR3 spans 14 amino acids. The germline gives CDR1 NNHDY, CDR2 SYVADS. Trimming shortened V by 4 bases and J by 3 bases, and 12 bases separated the two germline ends.

On this clone: Germline and genes here are mouse. Read coverage stops 4 residues before the CDR3 terminus; the germline J gene supplies the remainder. The rearrangement links TRBV13-3 to TRBJ2-5; TRBD2 agrees at 10 bases. CDR1 is NNHDY, CDR2 SYVADS, per germline. J gave up 3 bases and V 3 bases, and 4 bases lay outside the gene matches. The CDR3 runs 15 residues. The CDR3 loop is CASSGLGGVQDTQYF. CDR3 DNA, as far as it was read: TGTGCCAGCAGTGGACTGGGGGGCGTTCAAGAC.